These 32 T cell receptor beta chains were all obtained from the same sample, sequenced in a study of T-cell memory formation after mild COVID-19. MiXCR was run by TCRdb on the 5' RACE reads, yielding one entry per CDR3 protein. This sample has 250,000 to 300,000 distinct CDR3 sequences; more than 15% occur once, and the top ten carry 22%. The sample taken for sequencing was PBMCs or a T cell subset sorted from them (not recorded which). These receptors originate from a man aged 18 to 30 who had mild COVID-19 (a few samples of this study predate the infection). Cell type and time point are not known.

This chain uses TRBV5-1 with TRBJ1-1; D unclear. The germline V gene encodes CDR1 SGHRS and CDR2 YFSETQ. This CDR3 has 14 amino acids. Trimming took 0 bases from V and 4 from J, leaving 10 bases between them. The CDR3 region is CASSLGQAGTEAFF. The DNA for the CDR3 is TGCGCCAGCAGCTTGGGCCAGGCCGGCACTGAAGCTTTCTTT.

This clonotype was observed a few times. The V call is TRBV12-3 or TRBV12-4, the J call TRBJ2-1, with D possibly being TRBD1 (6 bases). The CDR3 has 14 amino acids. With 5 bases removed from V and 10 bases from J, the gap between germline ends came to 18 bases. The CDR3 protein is CASSPQRQAGEQFF. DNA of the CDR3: TGTGCCAGCAGTCCGCAGAGACAGGCAGGCGAGCAGTTCTTC.

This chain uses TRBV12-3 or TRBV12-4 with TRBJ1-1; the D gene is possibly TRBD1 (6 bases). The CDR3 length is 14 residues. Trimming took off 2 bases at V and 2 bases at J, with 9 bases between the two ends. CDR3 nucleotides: TGTGCCAGCAGTTTACTGGACAGTAACACTGAAGCTTTCTTT. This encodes CASSLLDSNTEAFF.

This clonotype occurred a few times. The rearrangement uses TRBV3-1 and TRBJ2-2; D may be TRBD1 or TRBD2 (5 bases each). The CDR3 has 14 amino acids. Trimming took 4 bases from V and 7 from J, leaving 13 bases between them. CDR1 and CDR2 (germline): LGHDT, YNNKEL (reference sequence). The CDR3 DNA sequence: TGTGCCAGCAGCCTGGGACCGTTCGGCGGGGAGCTGTTTTTT. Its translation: CASSLGPFGGELFF.

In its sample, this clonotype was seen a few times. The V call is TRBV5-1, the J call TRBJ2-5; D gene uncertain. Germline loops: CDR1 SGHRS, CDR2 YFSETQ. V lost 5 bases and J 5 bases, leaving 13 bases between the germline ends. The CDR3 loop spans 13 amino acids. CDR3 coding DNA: TGCGCCAGCAGGGTCCAGGTCCAGGAGACCCAGTACTTC. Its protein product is CASRVQVQETQYF.

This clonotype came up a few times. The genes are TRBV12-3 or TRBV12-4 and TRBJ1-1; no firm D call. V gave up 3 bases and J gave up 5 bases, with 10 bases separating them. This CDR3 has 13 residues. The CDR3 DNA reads TGTGCCAGCAGTTTCCCTGGGAGGACTGAAGCTTTCTTT. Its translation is CASSFPGRTEAFF.

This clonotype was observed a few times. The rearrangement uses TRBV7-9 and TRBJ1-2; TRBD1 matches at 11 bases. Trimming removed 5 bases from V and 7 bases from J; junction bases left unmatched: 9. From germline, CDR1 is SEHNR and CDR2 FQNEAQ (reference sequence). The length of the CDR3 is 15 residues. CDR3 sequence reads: CASSPSGQGASGYTF. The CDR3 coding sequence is TGTGCCAGCAGCCCAAGTGGACAGGGGGCGAGTGGCTACACCTTC.

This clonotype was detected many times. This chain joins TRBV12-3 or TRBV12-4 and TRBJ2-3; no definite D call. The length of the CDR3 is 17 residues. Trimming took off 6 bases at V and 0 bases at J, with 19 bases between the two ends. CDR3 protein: CASRPRRRSPSTDTQYF. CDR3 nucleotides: TGTGCCAGCAGACCAAGGCGGCGGTCACCTAGCACAGATACGCAGTATTTT.

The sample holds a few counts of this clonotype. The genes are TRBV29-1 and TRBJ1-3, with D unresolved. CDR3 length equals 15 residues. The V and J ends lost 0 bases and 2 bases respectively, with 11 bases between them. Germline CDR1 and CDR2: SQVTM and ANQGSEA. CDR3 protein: CSVEDSTNPGNTIYF. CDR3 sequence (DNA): TGCAGCGTTGAAGATTCCACTAACCCTGGAAACACCATATATTTT.

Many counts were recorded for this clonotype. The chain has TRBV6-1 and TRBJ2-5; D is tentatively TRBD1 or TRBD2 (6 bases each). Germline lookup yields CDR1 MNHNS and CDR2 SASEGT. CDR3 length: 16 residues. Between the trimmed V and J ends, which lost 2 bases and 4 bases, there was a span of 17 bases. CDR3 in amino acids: CASSEIPGAERETQYF. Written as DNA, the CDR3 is TGTGCCAGCAGTGAAATTCCGGGGGCGGAACGAGAGACCCAGTACTTC.

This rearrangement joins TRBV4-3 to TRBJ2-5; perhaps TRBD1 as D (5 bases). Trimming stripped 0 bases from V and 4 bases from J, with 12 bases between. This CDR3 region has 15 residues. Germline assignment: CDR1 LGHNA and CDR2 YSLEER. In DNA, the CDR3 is TGCGCCAGCAGCCAAGATCGGAGCAGGGCAGAGACCCAGTACTTC. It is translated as CASSQDRSRAETQYF.

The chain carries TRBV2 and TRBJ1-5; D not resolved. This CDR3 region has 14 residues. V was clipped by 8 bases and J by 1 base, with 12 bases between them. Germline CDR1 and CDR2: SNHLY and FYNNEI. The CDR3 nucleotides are TGTGCCAGCGGTCGGAAATTGAGCAATCAGCCCCAGCATTTT. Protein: CASGRKLSNQPQHF.

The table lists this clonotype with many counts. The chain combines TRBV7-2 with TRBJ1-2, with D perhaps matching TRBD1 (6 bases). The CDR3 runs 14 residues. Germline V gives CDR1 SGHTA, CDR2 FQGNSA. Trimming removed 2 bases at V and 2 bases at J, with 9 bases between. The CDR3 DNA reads TGTGCCAGCAGCTTACTTAGGGGGAACTATGGCTACACCTTC. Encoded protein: CASSLLRGNYGYTF.

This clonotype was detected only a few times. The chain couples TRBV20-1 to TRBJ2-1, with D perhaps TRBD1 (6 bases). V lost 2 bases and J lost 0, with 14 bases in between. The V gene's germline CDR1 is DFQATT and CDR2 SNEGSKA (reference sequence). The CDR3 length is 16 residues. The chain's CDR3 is CSARTPQGSSYNEQFF. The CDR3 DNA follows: TGCAGTGCTAGAACCCCCCAGGGGAGCTCCTACAATGAGCAGTTCTTC.

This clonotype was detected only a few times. CDR3 in DNA: TGCAGTGCGGGGCTTAGGGGGTCCTATAATTCACCCCTCCACTTT. This gives the protein CSAGLRGSYNSPLHF. V usage is TRBV20-1 and J usage is TRBJ1-6; D possibly corresponds to TRBD1 (6 bases). The V gene's germline CDR1 is DFQATT and CDR2 SNEGSKA (reference sequence). The CDR3 is 15 amino acids. V was trimmed by 6 bases and J by 1 base, leaving 13 bases between them.

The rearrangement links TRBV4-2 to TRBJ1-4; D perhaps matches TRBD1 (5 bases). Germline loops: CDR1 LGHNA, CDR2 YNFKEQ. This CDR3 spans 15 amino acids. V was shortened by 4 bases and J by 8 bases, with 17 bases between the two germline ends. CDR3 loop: CASSLSGGREEKLFF. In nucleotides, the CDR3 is TGTGCCAGCAGCCTATCGGGGGGTCGTGAAGAAAAACTGTTTTTT.

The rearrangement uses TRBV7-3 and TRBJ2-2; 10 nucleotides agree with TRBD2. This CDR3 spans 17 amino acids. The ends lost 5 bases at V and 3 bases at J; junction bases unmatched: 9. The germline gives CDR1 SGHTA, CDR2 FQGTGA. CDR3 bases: TGTGCCAGCAGCACCTCCGGGACTAGCGTTTACACCGGGGAGCTGTTTTTT. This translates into CASSTSGTSVYTGELFF.

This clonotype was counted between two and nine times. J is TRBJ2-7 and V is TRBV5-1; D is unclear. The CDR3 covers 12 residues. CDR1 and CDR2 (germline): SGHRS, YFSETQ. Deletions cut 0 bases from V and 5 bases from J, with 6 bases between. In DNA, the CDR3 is TGCGCCAGCAGCTTGGTCGAGAACGAGCAGTACTTC. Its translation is CASSLVENEQYF. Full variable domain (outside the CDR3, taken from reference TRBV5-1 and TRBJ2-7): KAGVTQTPRYLIKTRGQQVTLSCSPISGHRSVSWYQQTPGQGLQFLFEYFSETQRNKGNFPGRFSGRQFSNSRSEMNVSTLELGDSALYLCASSLVENEQYFGPGTRLTVT.

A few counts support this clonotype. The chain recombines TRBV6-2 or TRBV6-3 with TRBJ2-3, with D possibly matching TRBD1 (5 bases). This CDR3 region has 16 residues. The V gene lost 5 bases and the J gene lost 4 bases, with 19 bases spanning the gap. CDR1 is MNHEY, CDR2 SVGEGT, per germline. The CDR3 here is CASSDRGQGSPDTQYF. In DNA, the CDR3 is TGTGCCAGCAGTGACCGAGGCCAGGGAAGCCCAGATACGCAGTATTTT.

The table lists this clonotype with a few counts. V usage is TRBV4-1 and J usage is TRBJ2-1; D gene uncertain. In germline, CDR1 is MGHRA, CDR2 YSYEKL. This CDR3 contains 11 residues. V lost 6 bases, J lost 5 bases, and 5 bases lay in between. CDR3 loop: CASRQNNEQFF. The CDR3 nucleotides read TGCGCCAGCAGGCAAAACAATGAGCAGTTCTTC.

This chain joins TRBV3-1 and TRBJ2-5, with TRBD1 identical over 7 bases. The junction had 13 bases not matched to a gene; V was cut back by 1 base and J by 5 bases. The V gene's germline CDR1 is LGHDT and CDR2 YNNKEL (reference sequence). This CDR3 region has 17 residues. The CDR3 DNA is TGTGCCAGCAGCCAAGGGACAGGCAATTTAATTGTGGAGACCCAGTACTTC. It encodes CASSQGTGNLIVETQYF.

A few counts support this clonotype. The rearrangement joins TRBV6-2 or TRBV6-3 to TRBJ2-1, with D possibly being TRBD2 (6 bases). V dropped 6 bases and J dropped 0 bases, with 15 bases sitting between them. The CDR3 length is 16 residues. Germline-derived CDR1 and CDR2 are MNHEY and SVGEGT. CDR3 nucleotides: TGTGCCAGCAGCTATCGGTTCGGGGGCTCCTACAATGAGCAGTTCTTC. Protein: CASSYRFGGSYNEQFF.

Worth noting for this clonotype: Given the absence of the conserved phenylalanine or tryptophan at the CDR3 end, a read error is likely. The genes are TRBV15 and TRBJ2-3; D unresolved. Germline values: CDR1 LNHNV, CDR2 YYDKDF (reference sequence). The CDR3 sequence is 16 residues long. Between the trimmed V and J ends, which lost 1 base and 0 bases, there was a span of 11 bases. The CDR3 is CATSRGTDTSTDTQYS. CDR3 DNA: TGTGCCACCAGCAGAGGGACGGATACAAGCACAGATACGCAGTATTCT.

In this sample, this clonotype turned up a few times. The CDR3 bases are TGCAGTGCTAGAGCCCCCCTAGCGGGGGATGAGCAGTTCTTC. The encoded protein is CSARAPLAGDEQFF. The chain uses TRBV20-1 and TRBJ2-1, with 10 bases that match TRBD2. This CDR3 is 14 amino acids long. V shed 1 base, J shed 8 bases, and the junction held 5 bases outside the gene matches. CDR1 DFQATT and CDR2 SNEGSKA come from the germline V gene (reference sequence).

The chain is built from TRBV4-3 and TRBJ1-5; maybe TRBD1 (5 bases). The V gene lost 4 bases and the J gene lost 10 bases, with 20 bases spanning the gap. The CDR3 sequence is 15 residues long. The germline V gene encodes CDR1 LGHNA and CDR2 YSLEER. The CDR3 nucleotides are TGCGCCAGCAGCCGGAGGCGGTCAGGGCCGCACCCCCAGCATTTT. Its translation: CASSRRRSGPHPQHF.

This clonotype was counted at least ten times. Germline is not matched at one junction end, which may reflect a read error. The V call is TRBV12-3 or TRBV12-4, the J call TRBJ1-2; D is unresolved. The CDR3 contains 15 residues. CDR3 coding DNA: TGTGCCAGCAGCTTAGGAAAAGACGCTTCCTATGGCTACACCTTC. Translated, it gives CASSLGKDASYGYTF.

The CDR3 DNA reads as TGCAGTGCTATTGGGGCGGGTCTCGCACCCCTCCACTTT. This sequence encodes CSAIGAGLAPLHF. The chain employs TRBV20-1 and TRBJ1-6; weak D call: TRBD1 (5 bases). CDR3 length: 13 residues. V lost 4 bases to trimming and J lost 11 bases, with 15 bases between them. CDR1 DFQATT and CDR2 SNEGSKA come from the germline V gene (reference sequence).

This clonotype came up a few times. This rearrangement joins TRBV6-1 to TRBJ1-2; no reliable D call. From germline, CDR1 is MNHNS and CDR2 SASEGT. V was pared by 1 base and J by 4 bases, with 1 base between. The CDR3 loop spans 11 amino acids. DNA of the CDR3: TGTGCCAGCAGTGAAGGCTATGGCTACACCTTC. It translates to CASSEGYGYTF.

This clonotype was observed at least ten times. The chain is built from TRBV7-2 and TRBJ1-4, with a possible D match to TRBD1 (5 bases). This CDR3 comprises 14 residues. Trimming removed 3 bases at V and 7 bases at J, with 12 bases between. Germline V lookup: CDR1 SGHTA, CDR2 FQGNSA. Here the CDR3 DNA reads TGTGCCAGCAGCTTCGGGGGGGATAGTGAAAAACTGTTTTTT. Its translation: CASSFGGDSEKLFF.

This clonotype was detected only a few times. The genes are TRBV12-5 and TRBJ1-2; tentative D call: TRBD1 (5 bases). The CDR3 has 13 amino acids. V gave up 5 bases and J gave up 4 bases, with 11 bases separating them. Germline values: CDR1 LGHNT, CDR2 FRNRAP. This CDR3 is CASGPGTSYGYTF. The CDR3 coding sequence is TGTGCTAGTGGTCCCGGGACTAGCTATGGCTACACCTTC.

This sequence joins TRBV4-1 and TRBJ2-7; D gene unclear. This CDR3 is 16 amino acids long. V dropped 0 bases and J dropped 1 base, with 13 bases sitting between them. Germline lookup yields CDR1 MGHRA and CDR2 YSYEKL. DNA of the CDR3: TGCGCCAGCAGCCAAGAAGGGTATTTTGGGTCCTACGAGCAGTACTTC. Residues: CASSQEGYFGSYEQYF.

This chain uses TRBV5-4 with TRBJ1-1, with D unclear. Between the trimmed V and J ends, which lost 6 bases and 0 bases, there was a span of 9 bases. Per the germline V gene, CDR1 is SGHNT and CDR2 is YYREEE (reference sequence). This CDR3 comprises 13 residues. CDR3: CASTPGMNTEAFF. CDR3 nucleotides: TGTGCCAGCACTCCGGGGATGAACACTGAAGCTTTCTTT.